This TCR beta chain derives from a study of T cells after yellow fever vaccination. Overall study findings and caveats: Weaker, the secondary response peaked sooner, at day 5 versus 15.

Via MiXCR, TCRdb re-called the 5' RACE reads, giving one row per CDR3 protein. The profile shows about 340,000 distinct CDR3 sequences, almost 4% of them singletons. V lost 9 bases, J lost 9 bases, and 4 bases stayed unmatched. The CDR3 consists of 13 residues. There are many counts of this clonotype. Its target is unknown. The gene calls are TRBV12-3 or TRBV12-4 and TRBJ2-1; the match to TRBD2 covers 14 bases. Sequencing used PBMCs, obtained 5 days after the yellow fever booster vaccination. The sequence was obtained from a man younger than 30 who received the YFV17D yellow fever vaccine. The CDR3 spells CASATSGGGEQFF. CDR3 sequence (DNA): TGTGCCAGTGCGACTAGCGGGGGGGGTGAGCAGTTCTTC.